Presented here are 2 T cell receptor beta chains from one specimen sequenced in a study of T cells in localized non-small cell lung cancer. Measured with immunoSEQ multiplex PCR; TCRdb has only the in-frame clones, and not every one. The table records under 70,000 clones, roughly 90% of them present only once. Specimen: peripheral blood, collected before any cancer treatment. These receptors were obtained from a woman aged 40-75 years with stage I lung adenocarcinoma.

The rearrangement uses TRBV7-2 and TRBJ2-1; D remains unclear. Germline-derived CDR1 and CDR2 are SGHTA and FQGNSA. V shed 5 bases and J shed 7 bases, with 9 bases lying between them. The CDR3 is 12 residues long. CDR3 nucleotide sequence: TGTGCCAGCAGCCTAAGGTTTAATGAGCAGTTCTTC. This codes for CASSLRFNEQFF.

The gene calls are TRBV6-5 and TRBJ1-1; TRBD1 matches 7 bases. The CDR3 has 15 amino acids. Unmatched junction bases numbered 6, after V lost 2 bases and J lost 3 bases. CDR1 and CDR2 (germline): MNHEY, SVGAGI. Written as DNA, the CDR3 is TGTGCCAGCAGTTACCCGAAGGGACAGCACACTGAAGCTTTCTTT. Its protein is CASSYPKGQHTEAFF.